These 8 T cell receptor beta chains came from one sample sequenced in a study of blood T cell repertoires in COVID-19. The table came from immunoSEQ multiplex PCR; TCRdb's copy has only in-frame clones and leaves some out. The table shows 35,000 to 45,000 clones, with 75% to 90% occurring only once. The sequenced sample was peripheral blood. The receptors come from a man between 65 and 79 years old with acute or convalescent COVID-19.

The CDR3 nucleotides read TGCGCCAGCAGCTCTACGGACACCCTTGAAGCTTTCTTT. It translates to CASSSTDTLEAFF. This chain links TRBV5-1 with TRBJ1-1, with D possibly matching TRBD1 (5 bases). Looked up from germline, CDR1 is SGHRS and CDR2 is YFSETQ. The CDR3 length is 13 residues. V dropped 3 bases and J dropped 7 bases, with 13 bases sitting between them.

J is TRBJ1-1 and V is TRBV7-3; D remains unclear. The length of the CDR3 is 14 residues. Trimming left V 1 base short and J 3 bases short, with 9 bases between. Germline V gene data show CDR1 as SGHTA and CDR2 as FQGTGA. The CDR3 sequence is CASSLSPGYTEAFF. For the CDR3, the DNA is TGTGCCAGCAGCTTAAGCCCAGGTTACACTGAAGCTTTCTTT. Based on the CDR3 plus reference TRBV7-3 and TRBJ1-1, the full variable domain is GAGVSQTPSNKVTEKGKYVELRCDPISGHTALYWYRQSLGQGPEFLIYFQGTGAADDSGLPNDRFFAVRPEGSVSTLKIQRTERGDSAVYLCASSLSPGYTEAFFGQGTRLTVV.

V and J are TRBV28 and TRBJ2-2; 11 bases fit TRBD1. Germline trimming cut 4 bases from V and 5 bases from J; bases unmatched to any gene: 6. Germline V gene data show CDR1 as MDHEN and CDR2 as SYDVKM. CDR3 length equals 16 residues. CDR3 DNA sequence: TGTGCCAGCAGTTCCACCGGGACAGGGGGGACCGGGGAGCTGTTTTTT. This gives the protein CASSSTGTGGTGELFF.

This chain uses TRBV24-1 with TRBJ1-2; possible D gene TRBD1, 5 bases. Deletions cut 0 bases from V and 3 bases from J, with 10 bases between. CDR3 size: 15 residues. In germline, CDR1 is KGHDR, CDR2 SFDVKD. CDR3 protein: CATSDLRGFDYGYTF. The CDR3 nucleotides are TGTGCCACCAGTGATTTGCGGGGGTTCGACTATGGCTACACCTTC.

J is TRBJ2-3 and V is TRBV28; perhaps TRBD2 as D (5 bases). The CDR3 is 15 amino acids. V lost 5 bases and J 2 bases, leaving 14 bases between the germline ends. From germline, CDR1 is MDHEN and CDR2 SYDVKM. The CDR3 nucleotides are TGTGCCAGCAGTCTCCCGCAGCGGATCACAGATACGCAGTATTTT. Residues: CASSLPQRITDTQYF.

The chain has TRBV18 and TRBJ2-7, with a possible D match to TRBD2 (5 bases). In germline, CDR1 is KGHSH, CDR2 LQKENI. V dropped 4 bases and J dropped 0 bases, with 7 bases sitting between them. The CDR3 extends over 13 amino acids. The CDR3 nucleotides read TGTGCCAGCTCACTCGGGGACTCCTACGAGCAGTACTTC. This translates into CASSLGDSYEQYF.

The J gene is TRBJ1-4, the V gene TRBV19, with a weak D call TRBD1 (5 bases). The germline gives CDR1 LNHDA, CDR2 SQIVND (reference sequence). This CDR3 comprises 17 residues. Trimming pared 6 bases from V and 0 bases from J, leaving 17 bases between. The CDR3 DNA reads TGTGCCAGTAGCTCTAAGGAGGGGCCTTCAACTAATGAAAAACTGTTTTTT. It codes for CASSSKEGPSTNEKLFF.

V usage is TRBV5-1 and J usage is TRBJ1-3, with a weak D call TRBD1 (6 bases). The V end was cut by 0 bases, the J end by 4 bases, with 17 bases between. The CDR3 length is 17 residues. CDR1 and CDR2 from the germline V gene are SGHRS and YFSETQ. DNA of the CDR3: TGCGCCAGCAGCTTGGGCACAGGGCTTTATTTAGGAAACACCATATATTTT. Translating it yields CASSLGTGLYLGNTIYF. Full variable domain (remainder filled in from reference TRBV5-1 and TRBJ1-3): KAGVTQTPRYLIKTRGQQVTLSCSPISGHRSVSWYQQTPGQGLQFLFEYFSETQRNKGNFPGRFSGRQFSNSRSEMNVSTLELGDSALYLCASSLGTGLYLGNTIYFGEGSWLTVV.